The 12 T cell receptor beta chains below were found in one sample sequenced in a study of OX40 agonist ivuxolimab in advanced cancers. Some clones are missing from TCRdb's copy, which holds only in-frame ones; the method was immunoSEQ multiplex PCR. Altogether about 64,000 clones are present, roughly 87% being singletons, with the ten largest covering around 2.8%. This sample comprised CD4+ or CD8+ T cells sorted from blood, obtained in a trial of the OX40 agonist ivuxolimab. Receptors originate from an adult with an advanced solid tumor such as melanoma, head and neck, liver or kidney cancer.

V is TRBV7-6 and J is TRBJ1-3; D gene uncertain. Trimming took off 3 bases at V and 0 bases at J, with 0 bases between the two ends. Germline V gene data show CDR1 as SGHVS and CDR2 as FNYEAQ. This CDR3 is 12 amino acids long. As DNA, the CDR3 is TGTGCCAGCAGCTTCTCTGGAAACACCATATATTTT. Its protein product is CASSFSGNTIYF.

The V call is TRBV7-2, the J call TRBJ1-2, with D possibly TRBD1 on 5 matching bases. With 1 base removed from V and 6 bases from J, the gap between germline ends came to 15 bases. The CDR3 is 15 residues long. The V gene's germline CDR1 is SGHTA and CDR2 FQGNSA. The CDR3 sequence is CASSLVPGNLDGYTF. In DNA form, the CDR3 reads TGTGCCAGCAGCTTAGTACCAGGGAACCTAGATGGCTACACCTTC.

The CDR3 DNA reads as TGTGCCAGTAGCCAACAGGGGGACTATGGCTACACCTTC. It codes for CASSQQGDYGYTF. This chain joins TRBV19 and TRBJ1-2; TRBD1 aligns across 8 bases. The CDR3 contains 13 residues. Per germline, CDR1 LNHDA and CDR2 SQIVND (reference sequence). The V and J ends lost 6 bases and 3 bases, in that order; junction bases with no gene match: 3.

The chain carries TRBV28 and TRBJ2-5; 8 bases are shared with TRBD1. Trimming took 5 bases from V and 3 from J; bases not matched to a gene: 11. Germline CDR1 is MDHEN and CDR2 is SYDVKM. The CDR3 loop spans 16 amino acids. CDR3 nucleotide sequence: TGTGCCAGCAGTCCGAACGGACAGGGAAACGAAGAGACCCAGTACTTC. Amino acid sequence: CASSPNGQGNEETQYF.

The chain carries TRBV30 and TRBJ1-2, with D perhaps TRBD1 (6 bases). Germline V gene lookup returns CDR1 GTSNPN and CDR2 SVGIG (reference sequence). With 3 bases removed from V and 6 bases from J, the gap between germline ends came to 17 bases. The CDR3 covers 14 residues. DNA for the CDR3: TGTGCCTGGAGGTCAGGGGTCGATAGTGATGGCTACACCTTC. Its translation is CAWRSGVDSDGYTF.

On this clone itself: The junction departs from germline at one end; a sequencing error may be responsible. The chain has TRBV14 and TRBJ1-1, with unresolved D. This CDR3 spans 14 amino acids. Germline V gene lookup returns CDR1 SGHDN and CDR2 FVKESK. CDR3 nucleotide sequence: TGTGTCAGCAGCCAGAGACTCGTGAACACTGAAGCTTTCTTT. Translating it yields CVSSQRLVNTEAFF.

The genes are TRBV7-2 and TRBJ2-5; 7 bases align to TRBD2. Unmatched junction bases numbered 7, after V lost 1 base and J lost 5 bases. Germline lookup yields CDR1 SGHTA and CDR2 FQGNSA. This CDR3 spans 15 amino acids. The CDR3 DNA reads as TGTGCCAGCAGCTTAGGGAAGACTAGCCAGGAGACCCAGTACTTC. It encodes CASSLGKTSQETQYF.

The rearrangement uses TRBV27 and TRBJ1-1; possible D gene TRBD1, 5 bases. The CDR3 totals 13 residues. Per the germline V gene, CDR1 is MNHEY and CDR2 is SMNVEV (reference sequence). V was trimmed by 7 bases and J by 5 bases, leaving 14 bases between them. The CDR3 DNA follows: TGTGCCAGCAAAGCGACAGAAAGGACTGAAGCTTTCTTT. It translates to CASKATERTEAFF.

The chain carries TRBV30 and TRBJ2-6; TRBD2 matches at 9 bases. The CDR3 has 17 residues. V lost 0 bases and J lost 2; bases outside the gene matches: 5. CDR1 and CDR2 from the germline V gene are GTSNPN and SVGIG (reference sequence). CDR3: CAWSVGAGGAGANVLTF. The CDR3 nucleotides are TGTGCCTGGAGTGTCGGCGCGGGAGGGGCTGGGGCCAACGTCCTGACTTTC.

CDR3 protein: CASSSLGSGRATDTQYF. The CDR3 region has the DNA TGTGCCAGCAGCTCCTTAGGTAGCGGGAGGGCAACGGATACGCAGTATTTT. The rearrangement joins TRBV2 to TRBJ2-3; 11 bases fit TRBD2. Germline V CDR1 and CDR2: SNHLY, FYNNEI. This CDR3 is 17 amino acids long. V lost 6 bases, J lost 6 bases, and 14 bases stayed unmatched.

This clone appeared a few times. The CDR3 loop is CAWSANRQETQYF. CDR3 nucleotides: TGTGCCTGGAGTGCCAACAGACAAGAGACCCAGTACTTC. This chain links TRBV30 with TRBJ2-5; D ambiguous. The germline gives CDR1 GTSNPN, CDR2 SVGIG (reference sequence). CDR3 length: 13 residues. V lost 1 base and J lost 2, with 8 bases in between.

V gene TRBV18 combines with J gene TRBJ1-5, with D possibly being TRBD1 (6 bases). Germline V CDR1 and CDR2: KGHSH, LQKENI. The CDR3 has 16 amino acids. Trimming took off 3 bases at V and 0 bases at J, with 12 bases between the two ends. DNA for the CDR3: TGTGCCAGCTCACCGGGGACACCAGTTAGCAATCAGCCCCAGCATTTT. This gives the protein CASSPGTPVSNQPQHF.